The rows below give T cell receptor beta chains drawn from one sample of a study of cytomegalovirus exposure and HLA in healthy donors. Data came from immunoSEQ multiplex PCR; TCRdb stores just in-frame clones and leaves some out. The sample shows about 120,000 clones, around 77% of them seen only once. Source material: PBMCs. Receptors originate from a man aged 40-49 years in good health and CMV-seropositive. CDR3s include the opening cysteine and the closing phenylalanine or tryptophan. D genes are given only for firm matches. Clone size, where shown, is once, few, many, or a class for clones that have expanded.

d_call: -; v_call: TRBV7-9; clone_size: -; j_call: TRBJ1-1; cdr3_length: 12; cdr3_nt: TGTGCCAGCAGCTTAGGGCTTACTGAAGCTTTCTTT; cdr3_aa: CASSLGLTEAFF
d_call: -; v_call: TRBV5-4; clone_size: -; j_call: TRBJ2-6; cdr3_length: 16; cdr3_nt: TGCGCCAGCAGCCAAGATGGACACTCTGGGGCCAACGTCCTGACTTTC; cdr3_aa: CASSQDGHSGANVLTF
d_call: -; v_call: TRBV6-5; clone_size: many; j_call: TRBJ1-2; cdr3_length: 14; cdr3_nt: TGTGCCAGCAGCTCCCAGGGTGGGGGGTATGGCTACACCTTC; cdr3_aa: CASSSQGGGYGYTF
d_call: TRBD1; v_call: TRBV6-1; clone_size: -; j_call: TRBJ1-1; cdr3_length: 14; cdr3_nt: TGTGCCAGCAGTCCAACAGGGGCCGACACTGAAGCTTTCTTT; cdr3_aa: CASSPTGADTEAFF
d_call: -; v_call: TRBV7-8; clone_size: -; j_call: TRBJ2-1; cdr3_length: 11; cdr3_nt: TGTGCCAGCAGCCGTCACAATGAGCAGTTCTTC; cdr3_aa: CASSRHNEQFF
d_call: -; v_call: TRBV6-6; clone_size: -; j_call: TRBJ1-4; cdr3_length: 14; cdr3_nt: TGTGCCAGCAGTCCCCAGGGGTTTGGCGAAAAACTGTTTTTT; cdr3_aa: CASSPQGFGEKLFF
d_call: -; v_call: TRBV27; clone_size: -; j_call: TRBJ2-3; cdr3_length: 14; cdr3_nt: TGTGCCAGCAGTTTTGGCCAGGGGACAGATACGCAGTATTTT; cdr3_aa: CASSFGQGTDTQYF
d_call: -; v_call: TRBV7-3; clone_size: -; j_call: TRBJ1-6; cdr3_length: 17; cdr3_nt: TGTGCCAGCAGCCAGAATCTGGCGGGAGTCTCTAATTCACCCCTCCACTTT; cdr3_aa: CASSQNLAGVSNSPLHF
d_call: TRBD1; v_call: TRBV19; clone_size: few; j_call: TRBJ1-3; cdr3_length: 14; cdr3_nt: TGTGCCAGTAGTGGCCGACAGGGAGTGATCGCCATATATTTT; cdr3_aa: CASSGRQGVIAIYF
d_call: -; v_call: TRBV5-6; clone_size: -; j_call: TRBJ2-7; cdr3_length: 12; cdr3_nt: TGTGCCAGCAGCTTGCGGGGATACGAGCAGTACTTC; cdr3_aa: CASSLRGYEQYF
d_call: TRBD2; v_call: TRBV7-2; clone_size: -; j_call: TRBJ2-3; cdr3_length: 16; cdr3_nt: TGTGCCAGCAGCTCCGGGACTAGCGAGAACACAGATACGCAGTATTTT; cdr3_aa: CASSSGTSENTDTQYF
d_call: -; v_call: TRBV18; clone_size: once; j_call: TRBJ2-7; cdr3_length: 11; cdr3_nt: TGTGCCAGCTCACAGGACTACGAGCAGTACTTC; cdr3_aa: CASSQDYEQYF
d_call: -; v_call: TRBV19; clone_size: -; j_call: TRBJ2-1; cdr3_length: 17; cdr3_nt: TGTGCCAGTAGCCTTGGGTTTGGGGGGAGGAACTACAATGAGCAGTTCTTC; cdr3_aa: CASSLGFGGRNYNEQFF
d_call: TRBD2; v_call: TRBV6-5; clone_size: -; j_call: TRBJ2-1; cdr3_length: 15; cdr3_nt: TGTGCCAGCAGTTACTCAGCGGGGGGGCCCAATGAGCAGTTCTTC; cdr3_aa: CASSYSAGGPNEQFF
d_call: -; v_call: TRBV7-2; clone_size: -; j_call: TRBJ2-5; cdr3_length: 15; cdr3_nt: TGTGCCAGCAGGCCCCAAGCTCAAATCCAAGAGACCCAGTACTTC; cdr3_aa: CASRPQAQIQETQYF
d_call: -; v_call: TRBV7-9; clone_size: -; j_call: TRBJ1-6; cdr3_length: 13; cdr3_nt: TGTGCCAGCAGCCCCGGGAACAATTCACCCCTCCACTTT; cdr3_aa: CASSPGNNSPLHF
d_call: TRBD1; v_call: TRBV7-8; clone_size: few; j_call: TRBJ1-6; cdr3_length: 14; cdr3_nt: TGTGCCAGCAGCCCAGGGGGCTGGAATTCACCCCTCCACTTT; cdr3_aa: CASSPGGWNSPLHF
d_call: -; v_call: TRBV27; clone_size: -; j_call: TRBJ2-2; cdr3_length: 13; cdr3_nt: TGTGCCAGCAGTTTTACGGACACCGGGGAGCTGTTTTTT; cdr3_aa: CASSFTDTGELFF
d_call: -; v_call: TRBV6-4; clone_size: -; j_call: TRBJ2-7; cdr3_length: 13; cdr3_nt: TGTGCCAGCAGTGAGCGAGGAGGGCCCGAGCAGTACTTC; cdr3_aa: CASSERGGPEQYF
d_call: -; v_call: TRBV4-1; clone_size: -; j_call: TRBJ1-2; cdr3_length: 14; cdr3_nt: TGCGCCAGCAGCCATCCAGGGAATTTCGGTGGCTACACCTTC; cdr3_aa: CASSHPGNFGGYTF
d_call: -; v_call: TRBV11-2; clone_size: -; j_call: TRBJ1-1; cdr3_length: 15; cdr3_nt: TGTGCCAGCAGTCGCCGGGGGGGACTGAACACTGAAGCTTTCTTT; cdr3_aa: CASSRRGGLNTEAFF
d_call: -; v_call: TRBV7-2; clone_size: few; j_call: TRBJ2-7; cdr3_length: 14; cdr3_nt: TGTGCCAGCAGCTTGGCTGACAGTACCTACGAGCAGTACTTC; cdr3_aa: CASSLADSTYEQYF